The 24 T cell receptor beta chains below come from one sample, sequenced in a study of blood T cell repertoires in COVID-19. Sequencing used immunoSEQ multiplex PCR; TCRdb keeps in-frame clones, though not all of them. The sample contains nearly 250,000 clones, 65% to 90% of which appear only once. The sequencing sample was made of PBMCs or T cells enriched from blood (not recorded which). These receptors all come from a woman between 45 and 60 years old with acute COVID-19.

The V gene is TRBV5-6, the J gene TRBJ1-4; no definite D call. The CDR3 length is 14 residues. The V and J ends lost 2 bases and 5 bases respectively, with 10 bases between them. Per the germline V gene, CDR1 is SGHDT and CDR2 is YYEEEE. In DNA form, the CDR3 reads TGTGCCAGCAGCTTTCCTAGGTCGAATGAAAAACTGTTTTTT. It encodes CASSFPRSNEKLFF.

V gene TRBV12-5 combines with J gene TRBJ2-3; 8 bases line up with TRBD2. This CDR3 has 16 amino acids. The V segment lost 0 bases and the J segment 2 bases; nucleotides outside the gene matches: 4. Germline lookup yields CDR1 LGHNT and CDR2 FRNRAP. The chain's CDR3 is CASGLVPAGVTDTQYF. Here the CDR3 DNA reads TGTGCTAGTGGTTTGGTACCAGCGGGGGTCACAGATACGCAGTATTTT.

The chain uses TRBV4-1 and TRBJ1-1; no clear D. Germline V gene sequence: CDR1 MGHRA, CDR2 YSYEKL. Trimming removed 0 bases at V and 0 bases at J, with 14 bases between. The CDR3 contains 17 residues. In nucleotides, the CDR3 is TGCGCCAGCAGCCAAGATGGTAGAGGGCGGTTGAACACTGAAGCTTTCTTT. Protein product: CASSQDGRGRLNTEAFF.

The chain links TRBV7-9 to TRBJ1-1; D gene unclear. The CDR3 has 15 residues. V shed 0 bases and J shed 4 bases, with 12 bases lying between them. The germline CDR1 and CDR2 sequences are SEHNR and FQNEAQ (reference sequence). CDR3 nucleotide sequence: TGTGCCAGCAGCTTAGCGATGGGCAGTCGCACTGAAGCTTTCTTT. Translated, it gives CASSLAMGSRTEAFF.

This chain connects TRBV3-1 (or the pseudogene TRBV3-2) to TRBJ1-6, with a possible D match to TRBD1 (5 bases). V gave up 3 bases and J gave up 7 bases, with 13 bases separating them. The germline V gene encodes CDR1 LGHDT and CDR2 YNNKEL (reference sequence). The CDR3 is made up of 15 amino acids. The CDR3 nucleotides read TGTGCCAGCAGCCACGGATACAGGAACAATTCACCCCTCCACTTT. Its protein is CASSHGYRNNSPLHF.

V gene TRBV5-1 combines with J gene TRBJ1-4, with 10 bases lining up with TRBD1. Looked up from germline, CDR1 is SGHRS and CDR2 is YFSETQ. The CDR3 length is 14 residues. J lost 5 bases, V lost 4 bases, and 2 bases had no gene match. Here the CDR3 DNA reads TGCGCCAGCAGCAGGACAGGGGGGAATGAAAAACTGTTTTTT. It specifies CASSRTGGNEKLFF.

This chain links TRBV19 with TRBJ1-2; the D gene is possibly TRBD1 (6 bases). This CDR3 has 15 amino acids. CDR1 LNHDA and CDR2 SQIVND come from the germline V gene (reference sequence). The V end was cut by 7 bases, the J end by 5 bases, with 20 bases between. The CDR3 nucleotides are TGTGCCAGTAATCAACAGGGCGAGAGAGGATATGGCTACACCTTC. Residues: CASNQQGERGYGYTF. The full variable domain, with the rest looked up from reference TRBV19 and TRBJ1-2, is DGGITQSPKYLFRKEGQNVTLSCEQNLNHDAMYWYRQDPGQGLRLIYYSQIVNDFQKGDIAEGYSVSREKKESFPLTVTSAQKNPTAFYLCASNQQGERGYGYTFGSGTRLTVV.

V gene TRBV29-1 combines with J gene TRBJ2-1; the D gene is possibly TRBD1 (7 bases). In germline, CDR1 is SQVTM, CDR2 ANQGSEA. V lost 3 bases, J lost 6 bases, and 9 bases lay in between. This CDR3 has 12 amino acids. The CDR3 bases are TGCAGCGTTGATCAGGGGGGCAATGAGCAGTTCTTC. This gives the protein CSVDQGGNEQFF.

This chain links TRBV30 with TRBJ2-1; 12 bases are shared with TRBD2. Per germline, CDR1 GTSNPN and CDR2 SVGIG (reference sequence). V was clipped by 2 bases and J by 2 bases; unmatched bases: 4. The CDR3 is 16 amino acids. CDR3 coding DNA: TGTGCCTGGAGTTTGACTAGCGGGGGACCCTACAATGAGCAGTTCTTC. It codes for CAWSLTSGGPYNEQFF.

The chain uses TRBV5-6 and TRBJ2-1; unclear D gene. CDR1 SGHDT and CDR2 YYEEEE come from the germline V gene. V dropped 3 bases and J dropped 8 bases, with 12 bases sitting between them. The CDR3 loop spans 13 amino acids. CDR3 in amino acids: CASSSERFYEQFF. DNA of the CDR3: TGTGCCAGCAGCTCGGAGAGATTTTATGAGCAGTTCTTC.

V is TRBV5-6 and J is TRBJ1-1, with 7 bases that match TRBD1. Germline V gene sequence: CDR1 SGHDT, CDR2 YYEEEE. The CDR3 totals 15 residues. V lost 0 bases and J lost 1; bases outside the gene matches: 3. The CDR3 sequence is CASSLGGTANTEAFF. CDR3 in DNA: TGTGCCAGCAGCTTGGGCGGGACAGCGAACACTGAAGCTTTCTTT.

The chain recombines TRBV7-2 with TRBJ2-7; 10 bases line up with TRBD1. The V segment lost 4 bases and the J segment 4 bases; nucleotides outside the gene matches: 4. This CDR3 spans 14 amino acids. CDR1 and CDR2 (germline): SGHTA, FQGNSA. DNA of the CDR3: TGTGCCAGCAGCTCGGGACAGGGGAATTACGAGCAGTACTTC. Encoded protein: CASSSGQGNYEQYF.

The CDR3 DNA reads TGTGCCAGCAGTCCGGCAGGGGACTACGAGCAGTACTTC. Its translation: CASSPAGDYEQYF. V and J are TRBV7-9 and TRBJ2-7; a weak D match, TRBD1 (6 bases). Trimming left V 6 bases short and J 3 bases short, with 12 bases between. This CDR3 region has 13 residues. Germline V gene lookup returns CDR1 SEHNR and CDR2 FQNEAQ (reference sequence). Variable domain in full (rest from reference TRBV7-9 and TRBJ2-7): DTGVSQNPRHKITKRGQNVTFRCDPISEHNRLYWYRQTLGQGPEFLTYFQNEAQLEKSRLLSDRFSAERPKGSFSTLEIQRTEQGDSAMYLCASSPAGDYEQYFGPGTRLTVT.

The chain employs TRBV7-2 and TRBJ1-2; D might be TRBD1 (5 bases). Trimming took 0 bases from V and 3 from J, leaving 14 bases between them. Germline V CDR1 and CDR2: SGHTA, FQGNSA. The CDR3 has 16 amino acids. This CDR3 reads CASSLAGTLGDYGYTF. DNA of the CDR3: TGTGCCAGCAGCTTAGCTGGGACTTTAGGGGACTATGGCTACACCTTC.

This clone has just a few counts. The chain has TRBV30 and TRBJ1-1; D gene unclear. Germline lookup yields CDR1 GTSNPN and CDR2 SVGIG (reference sequence). The CDR3 contains 11 residues. Trimming took 1 base from V and 7 from J, leaving 7 bases between them. This CDR3 reads CAWSGGDEAFF. The CDR3 bases are TGTGCCTGGAGTGGCGGGGATGAAGCTTTCTTT.

V and J are TRBV5-1 and TRBJ2-7; 9 positions agree with TRBD1. Germline CDR1 reads SGHRS; CDR2 reads YFSETQ. The CDR3 extends over 15 amino acids. V lost 3 bases and J lost 2; bases outside the gene matches: 6. The CDR3 spells CASSSTGTGPYEQYF. CDR3 nucleotides: TGCGCCAGCAGCTCCACCGGGACAGGGCCCTACGAGCAGTACTTC.

The table lists this clone with a few counts. J is TRBJ1-3 and V is TRBV7-9; D possibly corresponds to TRBD1 (6 bases). Germline V lookup: CDR1 SEHNR, CDR2 FQNEAQ (reference sequence). Between the trimmed V and J ends, which lost 5 bases and 8 bases, there was a span of 16 bases. The CDR3 contains 14 residues. The CDR3, as DNA: TGTGCCAGCAGCACCCAGGACAGCCACTACACCATATATTTT. Protein product: CASSTQDSHYTIYF.

The CDR3 protein is CASSQDVTSGAYEQYF. The DNA for the CDR3 is TGTGCCAGCAGCCAAGATGTTACTAGCGGGGCTTACGAGCAGTACTTC. J is TRBJ2-7 and V is TRBV3-1 (or the pseudogene TRBV3-2), with 10 bases fitting TRBD2. Germline V gene lookup returns CDR1 LGHDT and CDR2 YNNKEL (reference sequence). Losses at the gene ends were 0 bases for V and 4 bases for J; bases not matched to a gene: 6. The CDR3 is made up of 16 amino acids.

This chain links TRBV5-1 with TRBJ2-1, with 13 bases lining up with TRBD2. This CDR3 is built from 16 residues. Germline V CDR1 and CDR2: SGHRS, YFSETQ. Trimming at V came to 4 bases and at J to 4 bases, leaving 5 bases not matched to a gene. CDR3 residues: CASSPTSGGAYNEQFF. CDR3 DNA: TGCGCCAGCAGCCCTACTAGCGGGGGGGCATACAATGAGCAGTTCTTC.

V is TRBV6-2 or TRBV6-3 and J is TRBJ1-1; maybe TRBD1 (5 bases). CDR1 and CDR2 (germline): MNHEY, SVGEGT. Trimming left V 4 bases short and J 6 bases short, with 15 bases between. This CDR3 comprises 14 residues. The CDR3 loop reads CASSSGGVLAEAFF. For the CDR3, the DNA is TGTGCCAGCAGTTCAGGAGGGGTCCTCGCTGAAGCTTTCTTT.

The rearrangement uses TRBV7-8 and TRBJ2-7; D gene ambiguous. The CDR3 runs 11 residues. The germline V and J ends were trimmed by 3 bases and 5 bases, with 5 bases remaining between them. CDR1 and CDR2 from the germline V gene are SGHVS and FQNEAQ. CDR3 region: CASSFEDEQYF. For the CDR3, the DNA is TGTGCCAGCAGCTTCGAGGACGAGCAGTACTTC.

This rearrangement joins TRBV19 to TRBJ1-5; possibly TRBD1 for D (5 bases). This CDR3 is built from 16 residues. In germline, CDR1 is LNHDA, CDR2 SQIVND (reference sequence). Trimming cost V 2 bases and J 5 bases, with 16 bases left between them. Written as DNA, the CDR3 is TGTGCCAGTAGTATAATGGGGCTTTTTAGTCATCAGCCCCAGCATTTT. Encoded protein: CASSIMGLFSHQPQHF.

The chain has TRBV11-2 and TRBJ1-2; D gene uncertain. Germline V CDR1 and CDR2: SGHAT, FQNNGV. Trimming took 5 bases from V and 0 from J, leaving 19 bases between them. The CDR3 contains 17 residues. The CDR3 region is CASSVSGSAIANYGYTF. The CDR3 DNA reads TGTGCCAGCAGCGTCTCCGGGTCCGCCATAGCTAACTATGGCTACACCTTC.

V and J are TRBV3-1 (or the pseudogene TRBV3-2) and TRBJ1-2; 8 nucleotides line up with TRBD1. The CDR3 extends over 14 amino acids. The V gene end was trimmed by 1 base and the J gene end by 3 bases; junction bases not matched to a gene: 1. The germline CDR1 and CDR2 sequences are LGHDT and YNNKEL (reference sequence). CDR3 protein: CASSQVTGDYGYTF. The CDR3 nucleotides read TGTGCCAGCAGCCAAGTGACAGGGGACTATGGCTACACCTTC.